This T cell receptor (beta chain) comes out of a study of CD8+ T cells in alopecia areata. Investigators sorted PBMCs to obtain both CD4+ and CD8+ T cells. RNA was isolated and reverse transcribed to cDNA, the sequencing template. Profiled with immunoSEQ multiplex PCR; TCRdb holds only in-frame clones, not every one. The sample consists of 150,000 to 200,000 clones, over 50% of them appearing once. This sequence originates from a human donor with alopecia areata. The sample here was CD4+ T cells sorted from blood, taken at week 0.

CDR3 protein: CAWGTSGEQFF. The DNA of the CDR3 is TGTGCCTGGGGGACTAGCGGTGAGCAGTTCTTC. This chain links TRBV30 with TRBJ2-1; TRBD2 agrees at 11 bases. V lost 5 bases, J lost 9 bases, and 0 bases stayed unmatched. The CDR3 spans 11 residues. Germline lookup yields CDR1 GTSNPN and CDR2 SVGIG (reference sequence).